These 11 T cell receptor beta chains were sequenced from one sample in a study of T cells expressing NK-cell markers. For each CDR3 protein, TCRdb gives one entry from its re-call of the 5' RACE reads, without DNA. The sample table sets out some 120,000 distinct CDR3 sequences. The specimen sequenced was blood T cells: a sorted CD56 or NKG2C T cell subset, CD4+ or CD8+ T cells, or bulk PBMC T cells (not recorded which). These TCRs come from a woman aged 18 to 75 in good health.

The rearrangement joins TRBV29-1 to TRBJ2-7. CDR3 size: 13 residues. Germline loops: CDR1 SQVTM, CDR2 ANQGSEA. The CDR3 sequence is CSVVGFRSYEQYF.

The V and J genes are TRBV12-3 or TRBV12-4 and TRBJ2-3; no DNA is available, so the TRBD1 call from TCRdb remains unchecked. This CDR3 has 16 amino acids. CDR3: CASSFPRLGSTDTQYF.

The chain links TRBV20-1 to TRBJ2-3; absent DNA, TCRdb's TRBD2 call cannot be checked. Looked up from germline, CDR1 is DFQATT and CDR2 is SNEGSKA (reference sequence). The CDR3 extends over 13 amino acids. CDR3 residues: CSGLGSSTDTQYF.

The V call is TRBV5-5, the J call TRBJ2-1; there is no DNA to check the TCRdb D call of TRBD1. The length of the CDR3 is 12 residues. Germline CDR1 and CDR2: SGHKS and YYEKEE (reference sequence). This chain's CDR3 is CASTIGVNEQFF.

The chain combines TRBV13 with TRBJ1-1; there is no DNA to check the TCRdb D call of TRBD1. The CDR3 is 15 amino acids. CDR1 PRHDT and CDR2 FYEKMQ come from the germline V gene (reference sequence). CDR3 amino acids: CASRKDGRFYTEAFF.

The gene calls are TRBV7-6 and TRBJ2-5. Germline values: CDR1 SGHVS, CDR2 FNYEAQ. The CDR3 runs 12 residues. The CDR3 loop is CASSLAEETQYF.

The V gene is TRBV12-3 or TRBV12-4, the J gene TRBJ2-1; TCRdb selects TRBD2, and the lack of DNA leaves this call unchecked. The length of the CDR3 is 17 residues. CDR3 in amino acids: CASSHQGLAGGRGEQFF.

This chain links TRBV20-1 with TRBJ1-4; no DNA is available, so the TRBD1 call from TCRdb remains unchecked. Germline CDR1 and CDR2: DFQATT and SNEGSKA (reference sequence). The CDR3 loop spans 15 amino acids. The CDR3: CSAIRKGQGDEKLFF.

The V and J genes are TRBV7-8 and TRBJ2-2; there is no DNA to check the TCRdb D call of TRBD2. This CDR3 comprises 19 residues. Germline V CDR1 and CDR2: SGHVS, FQNEAQ. The CDR3 region is CASSSSAPIAGPNTGELFF.

The J gene is TRBJ2-2, the V gene TRBV12-3 or TRBV12-4; the TCRdb D gene call, TRBD2, has no DNA to confirm it. The CDR3 consists of 15 residues. The CDR3 here is CASIVGVAGFGELFF.

The chain carries TRBV4-3 and TRBJ2-5; TCRdb gives TRBD1 as the D gene, but with no DNA this cannot be confirmed. Germline values: CDR1 LGHNA, CDR2 YSLEER. This CDR3 comprises 17 residues. CDR3 loop: CASSQDPLRGDQETQYF.